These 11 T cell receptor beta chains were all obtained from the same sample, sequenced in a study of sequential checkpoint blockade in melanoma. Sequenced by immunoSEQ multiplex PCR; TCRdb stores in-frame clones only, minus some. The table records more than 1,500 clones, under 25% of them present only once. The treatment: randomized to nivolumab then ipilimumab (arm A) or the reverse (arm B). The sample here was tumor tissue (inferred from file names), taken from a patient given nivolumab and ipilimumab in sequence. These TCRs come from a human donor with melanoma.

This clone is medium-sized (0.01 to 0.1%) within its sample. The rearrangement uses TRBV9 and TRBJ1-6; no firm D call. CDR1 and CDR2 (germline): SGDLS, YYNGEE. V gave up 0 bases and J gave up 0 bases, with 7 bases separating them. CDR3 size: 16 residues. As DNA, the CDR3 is TGTGCCAGCAGCGTAGATCATTCCTCCTATAATTCACCCCTCCACTTT. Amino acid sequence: CASSVDHSSYNSPLHF.

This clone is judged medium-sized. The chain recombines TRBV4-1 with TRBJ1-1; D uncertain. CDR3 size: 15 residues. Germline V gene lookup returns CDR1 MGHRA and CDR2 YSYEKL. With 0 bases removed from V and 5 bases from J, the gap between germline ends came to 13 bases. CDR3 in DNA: TGCGCCAGCAGCCAAGATCCTCCGGGTAGGACTGAAGCTTTCTTT. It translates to CASSQDPPGRTEAFF.

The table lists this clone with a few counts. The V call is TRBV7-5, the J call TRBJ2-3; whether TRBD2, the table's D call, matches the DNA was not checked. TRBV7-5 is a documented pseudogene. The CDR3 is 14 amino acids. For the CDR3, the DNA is TGTGCCAGCAGCTTAGACGGGGGTACAGATACGCAGTATTTT. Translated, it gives CASSLDGGTDTQYF.

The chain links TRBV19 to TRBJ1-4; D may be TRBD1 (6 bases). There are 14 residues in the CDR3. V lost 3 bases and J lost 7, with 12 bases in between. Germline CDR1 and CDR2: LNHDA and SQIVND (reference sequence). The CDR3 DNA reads TGTGCCAGTAGTATTACAGGGTCGGGTGAAAAACTGTTTTTT. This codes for CASSITGSGEKLFF.

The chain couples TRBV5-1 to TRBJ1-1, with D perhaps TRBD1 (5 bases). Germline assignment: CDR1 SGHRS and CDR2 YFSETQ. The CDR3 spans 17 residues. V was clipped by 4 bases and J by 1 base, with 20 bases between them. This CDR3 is CASSVGHAGGTNTEAFF. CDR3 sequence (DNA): TGCGCCAGCAGCGTAGGACATGCGGGGGGGACGAACACTGAAGCTTTCTTT.

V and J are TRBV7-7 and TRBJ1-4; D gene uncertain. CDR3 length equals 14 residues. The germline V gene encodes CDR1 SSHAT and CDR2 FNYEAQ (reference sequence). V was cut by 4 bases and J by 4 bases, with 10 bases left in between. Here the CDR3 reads CASSSFENNEKLFF. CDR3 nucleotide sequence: TGTGCCAGCAGCTCGTTTGAGAATAATGAAAAACTGTTTTTT.

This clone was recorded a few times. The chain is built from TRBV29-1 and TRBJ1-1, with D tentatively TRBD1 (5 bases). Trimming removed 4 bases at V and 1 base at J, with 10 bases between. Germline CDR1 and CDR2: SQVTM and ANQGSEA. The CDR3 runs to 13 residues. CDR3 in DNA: TGCAGCGTTGCGCGACAGACGAACACTGAAGCTTTCTTT. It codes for CSVARQTNTEAFF.

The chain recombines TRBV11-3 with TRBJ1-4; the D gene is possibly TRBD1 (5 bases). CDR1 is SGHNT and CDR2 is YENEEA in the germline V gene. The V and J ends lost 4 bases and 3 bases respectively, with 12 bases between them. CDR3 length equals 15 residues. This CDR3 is CASSSWGTANEKLFF. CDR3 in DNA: TGTGCCAGCAGCTCTTGGGGCACCGCTAATGAAAAACTGTTTTTT.

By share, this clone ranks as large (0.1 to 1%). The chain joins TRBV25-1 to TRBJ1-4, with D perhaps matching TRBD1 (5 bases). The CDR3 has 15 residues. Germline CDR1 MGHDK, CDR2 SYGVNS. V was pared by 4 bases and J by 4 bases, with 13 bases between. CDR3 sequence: CASSAEQVFNEKLFF. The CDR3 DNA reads TGTGCCAGCAGTGCCGAACAGGTGTTTAATGAAAAACTGTTTTTT.

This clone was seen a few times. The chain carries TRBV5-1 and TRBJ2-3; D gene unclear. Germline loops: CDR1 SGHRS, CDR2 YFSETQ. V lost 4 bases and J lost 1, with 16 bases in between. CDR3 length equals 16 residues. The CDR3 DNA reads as TGCGCCAGCAGCGATCTGAATGGGTTACGCACAGATACGCAGTATTTT. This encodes CASSDLNGLRTDTQYF. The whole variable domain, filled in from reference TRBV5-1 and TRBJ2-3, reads KAGVTQTPRYLIKTRGQQVTLSCSPISGHRSVSWYQQTPGQGLQFLFEYFSETQRNKGNFPGRFSGRQFSNSRSEMNVSTLELGDSALYLCASSDLNGLRTDTQYFGPGTRLTVL.

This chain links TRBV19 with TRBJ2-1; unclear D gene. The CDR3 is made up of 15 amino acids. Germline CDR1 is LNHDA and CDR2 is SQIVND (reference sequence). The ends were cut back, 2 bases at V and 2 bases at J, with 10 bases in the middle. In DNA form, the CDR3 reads TGTGCCAGTAGTATATTCCAGGCAACCTACAATGAGCAGTTCTTC. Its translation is CASSIFQATYNEQFF. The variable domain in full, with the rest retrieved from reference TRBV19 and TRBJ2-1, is DGGITQSPKYLFRKEGQNVTLSCEQNLNHDAMYWYRQDPGQGLRLIYYSQIVNDFQKGDIAEGYSVSREKKESFPLTVTSAQKNPTAFYLCASSIFQATYNEQFFGPGTRLTVL.